This TCR beta chain was found in a study of spatial heterogeneity in lung cancer. Study as a whole: A total of more than 65 untreated early-stage non-small cell lung cancer patients served as donors. In raw reads, more than 9.5 appearances on average were recorded for each unique TCR and UMI combination.

This clonotype appeared many times. The CDR3 totals 16 residues. Trimming removed 0 bases at V and 1 base at J, with 13 bases between. The germline gives CDR1 MNHEY, CDR2 SVGEGT. TCRdb used MiXCR to reprocess the 5' RACE reads, holding one entry per CDR3 protein. The repertoire includes 30,000 to 40,000 distinct CDR3 sequences, approximately 8% of them detected once, and roughly 8.8% sits in the top ten. Time point defined: blood at routine non-recurrence follow-up after resection. Sequencing covered unsorted whole RNA taken from tumor, nontumor lung or frozen PBMC. The receptor was isolated from a male donor with early-stage non-small cell lung cancer. This rearrangement joins TRBV6-2 or TRBV6-3 to TRBJ2-7, with D tentatively TRBD1 (6 bases). The sample consisted of PBMCs, taken at follow-up. This CDR3 reads CASSYSTGKGSYEQYF. The CDR3 DNA follows: TGTGCCAGCAGTTACTCAACAGGGAAGGGGTCCTACGAGCAGTACTTC.